This T cell receptor (beta chain) is from a study of shared clonotypes between healthy human individuals (dated by TCRdb to 2020 to 2022). As for the study more broadly: Three men and a couple of women, aged 18 to 49 years, made up the cohort. For each donor, three plates each were used for CD4 naive and CD4 memory, two plates were used for CD8 naive, and one plate was used for CD8 memory. To increase sequencing depth and limit assay-specific biases, TCR repertoire library preparation and sequencing were carried out by different laboratories using diverse techniques. Leukapheresis yielded between about 0.8 and 9.5 billion PBMCs per donor. The study deeply sequenced blood TCR repertoires of 5 or 6 healthy adults to estimate repertoire size and the extent of clonotype sharing between individuals. What the research found in general, with its limitations: Compared with non-shared clonotypes, the clonotypes found in all four sorted-subset donors had higher generation probabilities. Naive subsets generally had larger estimated clonotype richness than memory subsets did. The small number of donors limited the genetic and exposure-history diversity represented. Rarefaction of sorted-subset datasets indicated incomplete sequencing despite the large sequencing depth. Around 5.4% of naive CD4, 3.5% of naive CD8, about 2.5% of memory CD4, and about 0.4% of memory CD8 clonotypes were shared across several donors. Sampling was restricted to blood, and TCR repertoires in tissues likely differ from the TCR repertoires found in blood. Based on pairwise subsampling, the degree of clonotype sharing among donors was expected to be affected by sequencing depth.

CD8 naive samples were CD45RO-negative cells positively selected for CCR7, giving a CD45RA+CCR7+ population that excluded TemRA cells. The donors were healthy, HIV-negative adults who had no recently reported acute infections or vaccinations. Every donor was a Caucasian adult living in Nashville, Tennessee, USA. Blood was obtained by leukapheresis, after which PBMCs were separated by Ficoll-Histopaque density gradient centrifugation and cryopreserved in liquid nitrogen vapor phase. Purity and quantity of every magnetically sorted T cell population were checked by analytical flow cytometry. Each sorted fraction had its genomic DNA isolated and then quantified by UV absorbance on a Nanodrop 2000c. About this clone: Its antigen remains undetermined. No quality values exist for individual bases; no much larger clone is one base distant.

From the germline V gene, CDR1 is MDHEN and CDR2 is SYDVKM. Trimming takes 6 bases off V and 2 bases off J; junction bases not matched to a gene: 11. The CDR3, cysteine through phenylalanine, is 16 amino acids long. Just CDR3 DNA is preserved here, 48 bases in frame from base 1. Using the deep immunoSEQ assay, TCR CDR3 regions were amplified from genomic DNA by multiplex PCR. For each cell subset, the extracted genomic DNA was distributed evenly across all wells of several immunoSEQ 96-well plates, and each plate served as one replicate. For sorted subsets, each replicate PCR was loaded with 200 ng genomic DNA, equivalent to 30,000 or so T cell genomes. Purified libraries were measured with a Qubit 3.0 fluorometer, size-checked on a Bioanalyzer 2100, and measured again with the KAPA Library Quantification kit. Every immunoSEQ 96-well plate was sequenced on a separate single-read 150-cycle Illumina NextSeq 550 flow cell. Per the source publication's procedure: Because the immunoSEQ output included only junctional sequences and no quality scores, the filtering could not be the same as the filtering used for full-length reads. To assign V/J genes and CDR3, sequences were annotated against IMGT germline references using PyIR, a Python wrapper for IgBLAST v1.9. Reads with weak V/J assignments (E-value above 1e-6), missing CDR3, stop codons, out-of-frame junctions, or ambiguous translated residues were removed. V3J clonotypes were defined as sequences sharing the same inferred V gene, J gene, and CDR3 amino acid sequence. To compute the percentage overlap between repertoires, the number of shared unique clonotypes was divided by the size of the smaller repertoire. Three approaches were used to assess repertoire richness: RTK rarefaction, the Chao1 estimator, and Recon v2.1 estimates of unobserved clonotypes. OLGA was used to compute generation probabilities for all TCRbeta clonotypes that the gDNA method yielded from several donors. TCRdb holds this immuneACCESS table with in-frame rearrangements only. Some clones are missing; in checked studies, unresolved V genes explain under half, and the rest has no known cause. D and trimming were read from the DNA, whereas the V and J calls and clone size are those reported in that table. The sample table shows roughly 2,000,000 clones, and approximately 94% are seen once. Roughly 1% of the sample lies in the top ten.

Recombination linked TRBV28 to TRBJ2-7, with 9 middle bases fitting TRBD2. This receptor was obtained from a young man in good health. Sequences were obtained from naive CD8+ T cells sorted from blood. Taken with the paper, the label for cell subset or site translates to: CD45RA+CCR7+. The CDR3 in this case is CASSRHLAGFAYEQYF. The nucleotide sequence is TGTGCCAGCAGCCGTCACCTAGCGGGGTTTGCCTACGAGCAGTACTTC.